These 26 T cell receptor beta chains were all obtained from the same sample, sequenced in a study of blood T cell repertoires in COVID-19. Only in-frame clones appear in the TCRdb table, and some are missing; sequencing was by immunoSEQ multiplex PCR. Of roughly 190,000 clones in the sample, 81% were seen once. Sequencing was done on a sample of peripheral blood. Receptors were obtained from a woman in her thirties or forties with COVID-19, enrolled during active disease.

The rearrangement joins TRBV6-1 to TRBJ1-2; weak D call: TRBD1 (6 bases). CDR1 and CDR2 from the germline V gene are MNHNS and SASEGT. V gave up 2 bases and J gave up 5 bases, with 15 bases separating them. The CDR3 runs 15 residues. The CDR3 protein is CASSELGGAGYGYTF. In nucleotides, the CDR3 is TGTGCCAGCAGTGAATTAGGGGGGGCGGGTTATGGCTACACCTTC.

The chain joins TRBV6-5 to TRBJ2-7; 12 bases match TRBD2. CDR3 length equals 14 residues. CDR1 and CDR2 from the germline V gene are MNHEY and SVGAGI. With V trimmed by 7 bases and J by 5 bases, 6 bases remained unmatched. The CDR3 bases are TGTGCCAGCAACCTAGCGGGAGGGCCCCACGAGCAGTACTTC. Translated: CASNLAGGPHEQYF.

CDR3 protein: CASSMQGGNQPQHF. As DNA, the CDR3 is TGTGCCAGTAGTATGCAAGGGGGCAATCAGCCCCAGCATTTT. V gene TRBV19 combines with J gene TRBJ1-5, with a tentative D call TRBD1 (5 bases). The CDR3 length is 14 residues. Trimming removed 3 bases at V and 2 bases at J, with 8 bases between. Germline V gene sequence: CDR1 LNHDA, CDR2 SQIVND (reference sequence).

The rearrangement links TRBV7-6 to TRBJ1-4; D possibly corresponds to TRBD1 (6 bases). Germline lookup yields CDR1 SGHVS and CDR2 FNYEAQ. The CDR3 spans 15 residues. Trimming removed 1 base from V and 2 bases from J, with 8 bases in between. CDR3: CASSLGGGTNEKLFF. The CDR3 DNA reads TGTGCCAGCAGCTTAGGAGGGGGTACTAATGAAAAACTGTTTTTT.

The rearrangement joins TRBV19 to TRBJ1-5; D may be TRBD1 (6 bases). This CDR3 is built from 17 residues. Germline V CDR1 and CDR2: LNHDA, SQIVND (reference sequence). V was cut by 2 bases and J by 0 bases, with 14 bases left in between. This CDR3 reads CASSIRGGAVSNQPQHF. As DNA, the CDR3 is TGTGCCAGTAGTATACGGGGGGGGGCCGTTAGCAATCAGCCCCAGCATTTT.

The chain links TRBV7-3 to TRBJ2-1; 10 nucleotides align to TRBD2. J lost 0 bases, V lost 1 base, and 3 bases had no gene match. CDR1 is SGHTA, CDR2 FQGTGA, per germline. The CDR3 is 17 amino acids. In DNA, the CDR3 is TGTGCCAGCAGCTTAAACCCTAGCGGGGGCTCCTACAATGAGCAGTTCTTC. Protein: CASSLNPSGGSYNEQFF.

The chain links TRBV5-1 to TRBJ2-7; 7 bases align to TRBD1. The CDR3 is 13 amino acids. V was clipped by 4 bases and J by 3 bases; unmatched bases: 4. Germline assignment: CDR1 SGHRS and CDR2 YFSETQ. CDR3 sequence reads: CASSPGTVYEQYF. CDR3 in DNA: TGCGCCAGCAGCCCCGGGACAGTCTACGAGCAGTACTTC.

J is TRBJ1-6 and V is TRBV30, with a possible D match to TRBD1 (6 bases). The V end lost 5 bases, the J end lost 8 bases, and 16 bases lay between the germline ends. CDR3 length: 14 residues. The germline V gene has CDR1 GTSNPN and CDR2 SVGIG (reference sequence). The CDR3 DNA reads TGTGCCTGGGGTTCTCCACAGGGTCATTCACCCCTCCACTTT. This encodes CAWGSPQGHSPLHF.

This chain connects TRBV19 to TRBJ1-2; TRBD1 matches at 8 bases. There are 16 residues in the CDR3. Germline V gives CDR1 LNHDA, CDR2 SQIVND (reference sequence). V lost 0 bases, J lost 8 bases, and 11 bases stayed unmatched. CDR3 DNA sequence: TGTGCCAGTAGTATAGATCCAAAATACAGGGGGAAAGGCTACACCTTC. Translation: CASSIDPKYRGKGYTF. The full variable domain, in which reference TRBV19 and TRBJ1-2 provide the parts outside the CDR3, is DGGITQSPKYLFRKEGQNVTLSCEQNLNHDAMYWYRQDPGQGLRLIYYSQIVNDFQKGDIAEGYSVSREKKESFPLTVTSAQKNPTAFYLCASSIDPKYRGKGYTFGSGTRLTVV.

This clone was seen ten or more times. The chain has TRBV30 and TRBJ2-5; TRBD2 matches at 8 bases. Germline V gene data show CDR1 as GTSNPN and CDR2 as SVGIG (reference sequence). The junction had 1 base not matched to a gene; V was cut back by 2 bases and J by 5 bases. The CDR3 covers 12 residues. The CDR3: CAWSRGGETQYF. The CDR3 DNA follows: TGTGCCTGGAGTCGCGGGGGGGAGACCCAGTACTTC. Filled out from reference TRBV30 and TRBJ2-5, the complete variable domain reads SQTIHQWPATLVQPVGSPLSLECTVEGTSNPNLYWYRQAAGRGLQLLFYSVGIGQISSEVPQNLSASRPQDRQFILSSKKLLLSDSGFYLCAWSRGGETQYFGPGTRLLVL.

The chain recombines TRBV20-1 with TRBJ1-1; 10 nucleotides agree with TRBD1. The V and J ends lost 6 bases and 11 bases, in that order; junction bases with no gene match: 6. Germline assignment: CDR1 DFQATT and CDR2 SNEGSKA (reference sequence). The CDR3 runs to 11 residues. The CDR3: CSADRDRGAFF. The CDR3 DNA follows: TGCAGTGCGGACCGGGACAGGGGTGCTTTCTTT.

This clone was recorded once. The chain employs TRBV30 and TRBJ1-4, with D perhaps TRBD1 (5 bases). CDR3 length: 18 residues. V dropped 1 base and J dropped 4 bases, with 22 bases sitting between them. Germline CDR1 reads GTSNPN; CDR2 reads SVGIG (reference sequence). The CDR3 sequence: CAWSAHGGRLLGNEKLFF. CDR3 DNA: TGTGCCTGGAGTGCTCATGGGGGGAGGCTTCTTGGTAATGAAAAACTGTTTTTT.

The rearrangement uses TRBV9 and TRBJ2-3, with TRBD1 matching 7 bases. CDR1 and CDR2 from the germline V gene are SGDLS and YYNGEE. This CDR3 spans 17 amino acids. Trimming cost V 4 bases and J 1 base; bases outside gene matches: 12. CDR3 protein: CASSSTSTGIGTDTQYF. CDR3 nucleotides: TGTGCCAGCAGCTCCACATCGACAGGGATCGGCACAGATACGCAGTATTTT.

This clone was counted once. The chain recombines TRBV27 with TRBJ2-1, with 9 bases fitting TRBD2. The CDR3 runs 15 residues. The germline V gene encodes CDR1 MNHEY and CDR2 SMNVEV (reference sequence). V was clipped by 5 bases and J by 2 bases; unmatched bases: 4. CDR3 coding DNA: TGTGCCAGCAGTCGGACTAGCGAGACCTACAATGAGCAGTTCTTC. This encodes CASSRTSETYNEQFF.

In this sample, this clone turned up a few times. The chain links TRBV30 to TRBJ1-6; D may be TRBD1 (6 bases). The ends were cut back, 0 bases at V and 7 bases at J, with 13 bases in the middle. The CDR3 is 15 amino acids. Germline lookup yields CDR1 GTSNPN and CDR2 SVGIG (reference sequence). The chain's CDR3 is CAWSVGQSWNSPLHF. The CDR3 DNA sequence: TGTGCCTGGAGTGTTGGACAGAGTTGGAATTCACCCCTCCACTTT.

This clone is a singleton in its sample. The chain uses TRBV12-5 and TRBJ2-2; possibly TRBD2 for D (6 bases). With 2 bases removed from V and 0 bases from J, the gap between germline ends came to 10 bases. Germline-derived CDR1 and CDR2 are LGHNT and FRNRAP. CDR3 length: 16 amino acids. DNA for the CDR3: TGTGCTAGTGGTTTGCCGGGACTGCCGAACACCGGGGAGCTGTTTTTT. Translating gives CASGLPGLPNTGELFF.

The J gene is TRBJ2-1, the V gene TRBV7-2; D is perhaps TRBD2 (5 bases). Trimming stripped 7 bases from V and 10 bases from J, with 14 bases between. In germline, CDR1 is SGHTA, CDR2 FQGNSA. The length of the CDR3 is 12 residues. The CDR3 DNA sequence: TGTGCCAGCACCCCTATTCCGGGGGAGCAGTTCTTC. Residues: CASTPIPGEQFF. The full variable domain, with the rest looked up from reference TRBV7-2 and TRBJ2-1, is GAGVSQSPSNKVTEKGKDVELRCDPISGHTALYWYRQSLGQGLEFLIYFQGNSAPDKSGLPSDRFSAERTGGSVSTLTIQRTQQEDSAVYLCASTPIPGEQFFGPGTRLTVL.

As regards this clone: Relative to the germline gene, one junction end is altered; a read error may explain this. The chain has TRBV27 and TRBJ2-7; 7 bases fit TRBD2. Germline CDR1 reads MNHEY; CDR2 reads SMNVEV (reference sequence). This CDR3 has 13 amino acids. The CDR3 coding sequence is TGCGCCAGTGCGCTAGCGGCCTCCTACGAGCAGTACTTC. Translating it yields CASALAASYEQYF.

The chain has TRBV28 and TRBJ1-3, with D possibly matching TRBD1 (6 bases). The CDR3 sequence is 15 residues long. The V end was cut by 4 bases, the J end by 0 bases, with 10 bases between. Germline CDR1 is MDHEN and CDR2 is SYDVKM. The CDR3 coding sequence is TGTGCCAGCAGTTCAGGGGCGACCTCTGGAAACACCATATATTTT. This sequence encodes CASSSGATSGNTIYF.

In the case of this clone: Other DNA sequences in this sample translate to the same CDR3. V gene TRBV7-3 combines with J gene TRBJ1-1, with TRBD1 matching over 7 bases. Losses at the gene ends were 5 bases for V and 2 bases for J; bases not matched to a gene: 2. The CDR3 extends over 13 amino acids. CDR1 SGHTA and CDR2 FQGTGA come from the germline V gene. The CDR3 nucleotides read TGTGCCAGCAGCGCAGGGGGTAACACTGAAGCTTTCTTT. This translates into CASSAGGNTEAFF.

V gene TRBV10-3 combines with J gene TRBJ1-1; 7 positions match TRBD1. Trimming removed 8 bases from V and 0 bases from J; junction bases left unmatched: 3. The CDR3 runs 13 residues. CDR1 is ENHRY, CDR2 SYGVKD, per germline. The CDR3 spells CAIRQGLNTEAFF. CDR3 nucleotide sequence: TGTGCCATCCGACAGGGACTGAACACTGAAGCTTTCTTT.

The gene calls are TRBV5-4 and TRBJ2-1, with a possible D match to TRBD1 (5 bases). CDR1 is SGHNT, CDR2 YYREEE, per germline (reference sequence). Trimming left V 3 bases short and J 5 bases short, with 12 bases between. The CDR3 totals 14 residues. In nucleotides, the CDR3 is TGTGCCAGCAGCTCCCGCCAGGGAAACAATGAGCAGTTCTTC. Translating it yields CASSSRQGNNEQFF.

J is TRBJ1-4 and V is TRBV6-5; weak D call: TRBD1 (6 bases). Germline CDR1 reads MNHEY; CDR2 reads SVGAGI. V shed 6 bases and J shed 6 bases, with 17 bases lying between them. The CDR3 contains 15 residues. The chain's CDR3 is CASSMKGVVDEKLFF. CDR3 nucleotides: TGTGCCAGCAGCATGAAGGGGGTAGTGGATGAAAAACTGTTTTTT.

The table lists this clone with a few counts. The CDR3 loop reads CASSYEMAGKADTQYF. CDR3 nucleotide sequence: TGTGCCAGCAGTTACGAGATGGCAGGGAAGGCAGATACGCAGTATTTT. The chain recombines TRBV6-2 or TRBV6-3 with TRBJ2-3, with D possibly being TRBD1 (5 bases). The CDR3 length is 16 residues. V lost 2 bases to trimming and J lost 4 bases, with 16 bases between them. The germline V gene encodes CDR1 MNHEY and CDR2 SVGEGT.

The chain uses TRBV2 and TRBJ1-6; D is uncertain. Trimming took off 3 bases at V and 9 bases at J, with 12 bases between the two ends. In germline, CDR1 is SNHLY, CDR2 FYNNEI. The CDR3 loop spans 14 amino acids. This chain's CDR3 is CASSEKAVISPLHF. Written as DNA, the CDR3 is TGTGCCAGCAGTGAGAAGGCGGTAATTTCACCCCTCCACTTT.

The chain recombines TRBV11-2 with TRBJ2-2; 7 bases fit TRBD2. The CDR3 covers 17 residues. V lost 3 bases, J lost 1 base, and 8 bases stayed unmatched. The germline gives CDR1 SGHAT, CDR2 FQNNGV. The CDR3 region has the DNA TGTGCCAGCAGCTTGGAAACTAGCGCGAGGAACACCGGGGAGCTGTTTTTT. Translating gives CASSLETSARNTGELFF.